The entry below describes one T cell receptor beta chain. The data were obtained in a study of shared clonotypes between healthy human individuals. Libraries were prepared by immunoSEQ multiplex PCR; TCRdb keeps only in-frame clonotypes and omits some of them. The sample lists a few hundred thousand clones, 90% to 98% occurring once. Germline V gene lookup returns CDR1 SGHRS and CDR2 YFSETQ. This CDR3 spans 13 amino acids. V was clipped by 3 bases and J by 2 bases, with 8 bases between them. This sequence originates from a man aged 25-45 years in good health. This chain connects TRBV5-1 to TRBJ1-2; D is uncertain. Sequenced: memory CD8+ T cells sorted from blood. Subset described: CD45RO+ cells pooled with CCR7-negative TemRA cells. In nucleotides, the CDR3 is TGCGCCAGCAGCTCCAATACCAACTATGGCTACACCTTC. Its translation is CASSSNTNYGYTF.